This T cell receptor (beta chain) was sequenced in a study of Ad26.COV2.S vaccination and SARS-CoV-2 variants. The overall study: Each vaccinee took Ad26.COV2.S intramuscularly, once or twice 56 days apart.

The treatment was: about 20 received Ad26.COV2.S at low or high dose, single or two shots; roughly five received placebo; per-sample allocation not given. Specimen acquisition occurred on day 63 following the initial vaccine or placebo injection. Ad26.COV2.S expressed prefusion-stabilized spike from the original Wuhan strain. Here immunoSEQ multiplex PCR was the method, and the copy in TCRdb shows in-frame clones only, minus some. The table shows 350,000 to 450,000 clones, with roughly 84% occurring only once. The CDR3 has 16 residues. Germline CDR1 is SGHRS and CDR2 is YFSETQ. V was shortened by 0 bases and J by 6 bases, with 13 bases between the two germline ends.

The sample in question was peripheral blood, obtained in a trial of Ad26.COV2.S vaccine versus placebo. This sequence joins TRBV5-1 and TRBJ1-6; D possibly corresponds to TRBD1 (5 bases). The origin of this receptor is a person between 18 and 65 years old who received the Ad26.COV2.S COVID-19 vaccine or a placebo. The CDR3 protein is CASSLGGPGFNSPLHF. The CDR3 nucleotides read TGCGCCAGCAGCTTGGGGGGACCAGGATTTAATTCACCCCTCCACTTT.